This T cell receptor beta chain was profiled in a study of T cell changes during pregnancy in multiple sclerosis. In its sample, this clone was seen once. Germline-derived CDR1 and CDR2 are MNHEY and SMNVEV (reference sequence). Trimming pared 7 bases from V and 0 bases from J, leaving 7 bases between. The length of the CDR3 is 12 residues. The repertoire was sequenced with immunoSEQ multiplex PCR; TCRdb's copy has only in-frame clones and lacks some. This sample yields roughly 49,000 clones, of which just under 95% are seen a single time; over 4.5% belongs to the top ten. The chain employs TRBV27 and TRBJ2-7; tentative D call: TRBD1 (6 bases). The sequencing here drew on CD8+ T cells from peripheral blood mononuclear cells, taken in the first trimester of pregnancy. The receptor was derived from a female donor with multiple sclerosis, enrolled in a pregnancy study. The CDR3 here is CASMTGSYEQYF. The CDR3 nucleotides are TGTGCCAGCATGACAGGCTCCTACGAGCAGTACTTC.